This T cell receptor beta chain was sequenced for a study of T cells after yellow fever vaccination. Whole-study findings and limits: Weaker overall, the secondary response nonetheless peaked faster (day 5 versus 15). At around 95% for CD4 and 70% to 90% for CD8, most primary-vaccination clones showed up again after the booster. Researchers noted that a small share of clonotypes showed up in both CD4 and CD8 compartments.

V was clipped by 2 bases and J by 5 bases; unmatched bases: 2. Germline V gene sequence: CDR1 LNHNV, CDR2 YYDKDF (reference sequence). The CDR3 runs to 13 residues. As to this clonotype: No antigen is known for it.

One entry per CDR3 protein, called by TCRdb with MiXCR from the 5' RACE reads. Seen here are a few hundred thousand distinct CDR3 sequences, under 25% observed once, and the top ten hold 14%. The chain combines TRBV15 with TRBJ2-5, with 7 positions matching TRBD1. The receptor was isolated from a man aged 30 to 45 who received the YFV17D yellow fever vaccine. The source was PBMCs, collected 15 days after the yellow fever booster vaccination. CDR3 in amino acids: CATSRLQGETQYF. CDR3 coding DNA: TGTGCCACCAGCAGATTACAGGGGGAGACCCAGTACTTC.